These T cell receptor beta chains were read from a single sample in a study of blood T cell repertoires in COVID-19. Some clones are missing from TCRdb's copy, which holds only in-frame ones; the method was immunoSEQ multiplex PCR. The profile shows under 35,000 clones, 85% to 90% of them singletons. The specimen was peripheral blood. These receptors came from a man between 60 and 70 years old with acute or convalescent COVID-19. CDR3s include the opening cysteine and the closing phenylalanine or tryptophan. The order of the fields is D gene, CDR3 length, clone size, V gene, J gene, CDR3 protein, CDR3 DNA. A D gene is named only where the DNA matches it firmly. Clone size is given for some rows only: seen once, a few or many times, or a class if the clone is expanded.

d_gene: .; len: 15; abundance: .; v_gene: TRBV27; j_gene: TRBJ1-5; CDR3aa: CASSRAGVRNQPQHF; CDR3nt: TGTGCCAGCAGTCGGGCAGGGGTACGGAATCAGCCCCAGCATTTT
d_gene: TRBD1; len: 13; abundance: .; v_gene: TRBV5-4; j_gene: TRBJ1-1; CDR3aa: CASSSYRGTEAFF; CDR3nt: TGTGCCAGCAGCTCGTACAGGGGCACTGAAGCTTTCTTT
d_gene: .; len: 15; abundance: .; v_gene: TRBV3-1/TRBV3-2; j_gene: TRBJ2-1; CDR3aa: CASSQDRDKDNEQFF; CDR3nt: TGTGCCAGCAGCCAGGACCGGGACAAAGACAATGAGCAGTTCTTC
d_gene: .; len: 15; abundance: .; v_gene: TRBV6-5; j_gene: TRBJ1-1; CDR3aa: CASSYSLQVHTEAFF; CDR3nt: TGTGCCAGCAGTTACTCGCTTCAGGTGCACACTGAAGCTTTCTTT
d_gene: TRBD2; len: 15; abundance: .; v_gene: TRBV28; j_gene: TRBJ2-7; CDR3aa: CASRTGTSGATVQYF; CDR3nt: TGTGCCAGCCGAACCGGGACTAGCGGGGCTACGGTACAGTACTTC
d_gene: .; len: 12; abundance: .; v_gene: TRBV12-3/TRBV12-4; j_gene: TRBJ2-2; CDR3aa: CAIRANTGELFF; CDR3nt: TGTGCCATCCGGGCGAACACCGGGGAGCTGTTTTTT
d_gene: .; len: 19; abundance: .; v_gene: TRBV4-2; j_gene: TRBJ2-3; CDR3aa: CASSLKYSPGDGSTDTQYF; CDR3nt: TGTGCCAGCAGCCTCAAGTACTCTCCGGGAGACGGGAGCACAGATACGCAGTATTTT
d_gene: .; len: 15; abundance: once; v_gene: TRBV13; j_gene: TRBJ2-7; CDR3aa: CASSSRAGASYEQYF; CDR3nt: TGTGCCAGCAGCTCGAGGGCGGGGGCGTCCTACGAGCAGTACTTC
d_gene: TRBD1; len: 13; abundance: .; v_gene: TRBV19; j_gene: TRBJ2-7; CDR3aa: CASSTGGPYEQYF; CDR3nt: TGTGCCAGTAGCACAGGGGGACCCTACGAGCAGTACTTC
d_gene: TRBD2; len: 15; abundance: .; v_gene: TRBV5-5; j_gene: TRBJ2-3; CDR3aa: CASTLGLAGPDTQYF; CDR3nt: TGTGCCAGCACCTTGGGACTAGCGGGACCAGATACGCAGTATTTT
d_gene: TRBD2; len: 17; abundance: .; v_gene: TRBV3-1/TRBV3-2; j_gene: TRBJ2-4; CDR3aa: CASSPVSSGVGKNIQYF; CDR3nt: TGTGCCAGCAGCCCTGTTAGTAGCGGGGTGGGCAAAAACATTCAGTACTTC
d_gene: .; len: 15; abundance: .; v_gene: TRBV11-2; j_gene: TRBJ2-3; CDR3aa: CASSLANSLADTQYF; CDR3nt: TGTGCCAGCAGCTTAGCAAACAGTCTGGCAGATACGCAGTATTTT
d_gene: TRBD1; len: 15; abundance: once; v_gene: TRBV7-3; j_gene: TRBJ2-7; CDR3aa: CASSPTGGFSDEQYF; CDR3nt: TGTGCCAGCAGCCCGACAGGGGGCTTCTCGGACGAGCAGTACTTC
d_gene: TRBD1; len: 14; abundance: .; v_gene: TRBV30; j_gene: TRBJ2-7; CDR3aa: CAWSSGTGTLEQYF; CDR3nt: TGTGCCTGGAGCTCCGGGACAGGGACTTTGGAGCAGTACTTC
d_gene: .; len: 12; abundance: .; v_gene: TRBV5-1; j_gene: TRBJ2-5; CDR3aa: CASSLYRETQYF; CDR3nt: TGCGCCAGCAGCTTGTATCGGGAGACCCAGTACTTC
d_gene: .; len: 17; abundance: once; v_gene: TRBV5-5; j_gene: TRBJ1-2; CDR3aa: CASQASVRDRGDDGYTF; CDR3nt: TGTGCCAGCCAAGCTTCGGTTCGTGACCGGGGGGATGATGGCTACACCTTC
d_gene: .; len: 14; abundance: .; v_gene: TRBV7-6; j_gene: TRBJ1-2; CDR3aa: CASSPTGGDYGYTF; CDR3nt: TGTGCCAGCAGCCCCACCGGAGGGGACTATGGCTACACCTTC
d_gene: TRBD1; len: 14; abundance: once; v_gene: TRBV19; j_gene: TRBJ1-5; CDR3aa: CASSQGAVYQPQHF; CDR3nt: TGTGCCAGTAGCCAGGGGGCCGTTTATCAGCCCCAGCATTTT
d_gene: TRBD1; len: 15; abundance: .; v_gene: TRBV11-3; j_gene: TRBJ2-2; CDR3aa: CASSLQGEITGELFF; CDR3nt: TGTGCCAGCAGCCTACAGGGGGAGATCACCGGGGAGCTGTTTTTT
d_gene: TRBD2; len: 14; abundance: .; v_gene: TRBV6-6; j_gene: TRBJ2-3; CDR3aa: CASSLGGAGDTQYF; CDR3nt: TGTGCCAGCAGTCTCGGGGGGGCTGGGGATACGCAGTATTTT
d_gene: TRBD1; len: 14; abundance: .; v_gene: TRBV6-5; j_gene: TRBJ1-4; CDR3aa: CASSQGQQNEKLFF; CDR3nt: TGTGCCAGCAGTCAGGGACAGCAAAATGAAAAACTGTTTTTT
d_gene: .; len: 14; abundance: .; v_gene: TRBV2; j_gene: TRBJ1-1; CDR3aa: CASSPGAVPPEAFF; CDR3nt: TGTGCCAGCAGCCCCGGAGCCGTGCCACCTGAAGCTTTCTTT
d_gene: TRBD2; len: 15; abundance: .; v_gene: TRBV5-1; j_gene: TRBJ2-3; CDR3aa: CASSLIAGKVDTQYF; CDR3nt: TGCGCCAGCAGCTTGATAGCGGGAAAAGTAGATACGCAGTATTTT
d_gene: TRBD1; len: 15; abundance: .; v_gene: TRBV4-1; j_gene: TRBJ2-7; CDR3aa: CASSQEGTGGNEQYF; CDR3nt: TGCGCCAGCAGCCAAGAAGGGACAGGCGGTAACGAGCAGTACTTC
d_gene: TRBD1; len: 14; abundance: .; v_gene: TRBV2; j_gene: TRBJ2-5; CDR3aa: CASHRDRGLETQYF; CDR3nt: TGTGCCAGCCATCGAGACAGGGGTTTGGAGACCCAGTACTTC
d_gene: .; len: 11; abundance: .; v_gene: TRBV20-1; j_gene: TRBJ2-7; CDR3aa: CSARTDAEQYF; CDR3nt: TGCAGTGCGCGGACAGATGCCGAGCAGTACTTC
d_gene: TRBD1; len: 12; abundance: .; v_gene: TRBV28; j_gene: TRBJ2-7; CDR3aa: CASSRNRGEQYF; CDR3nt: TGTGCCAGCAGTCGCAACAGGGGCGAGCAGTACTTC
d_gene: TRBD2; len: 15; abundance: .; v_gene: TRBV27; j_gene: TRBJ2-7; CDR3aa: CASSLGTSGRYEQYF; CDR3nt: TGTGCCAGCAGTTTGGGCACTAGCGGGAGATACGAGCAGTACTTC
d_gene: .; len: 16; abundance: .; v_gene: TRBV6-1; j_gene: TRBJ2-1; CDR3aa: CASSENGGIYYNEQFF; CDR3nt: TGTGCCAGCAGTGAAAACGGCGGCATTTACTACAATGAGCAGTTCTTC
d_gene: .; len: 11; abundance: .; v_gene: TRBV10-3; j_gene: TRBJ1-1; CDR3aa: CASRGGAEAFF; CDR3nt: TGTGCCAGCCGAGGGGGGGCTGAAGCTTTCTTT
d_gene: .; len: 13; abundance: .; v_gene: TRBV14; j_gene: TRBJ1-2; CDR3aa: CASSQVAAYGYTF; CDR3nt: TGTGCCAGCAGCCAAGTGGCGGCCTATGGCTACACCTTC
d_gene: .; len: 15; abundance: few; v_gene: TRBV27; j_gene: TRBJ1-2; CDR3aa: CASSLSWGHNYGYTF; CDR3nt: TGTGCCAGCAGTTTATCGTGGGGACACAACTATGGCTACACCTTC
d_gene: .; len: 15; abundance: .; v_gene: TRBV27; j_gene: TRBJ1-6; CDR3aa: CASKLGSSYNSPLHF; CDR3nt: TGTGCCAGCAAACTAGGGAGCTCCTATAATTCACCCCTCCACTTT
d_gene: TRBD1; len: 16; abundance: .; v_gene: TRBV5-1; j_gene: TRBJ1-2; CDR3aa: CASSGGQSWGSYGYTF; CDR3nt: TGCGCCAGCAGCGGGGGACAGTCCTGGGGATCCTATGGCTACACCTTC
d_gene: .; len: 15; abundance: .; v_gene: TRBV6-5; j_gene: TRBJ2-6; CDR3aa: CASSPEGTGANVLTF; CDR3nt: TGTGCCAGCAGTCCAGAGGGAACCGGGGCCAACGTCCTGACTTTC
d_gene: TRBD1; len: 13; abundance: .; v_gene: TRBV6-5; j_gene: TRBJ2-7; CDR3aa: CASSYGQGLPQYF; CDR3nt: TGTGCCAGCAGTTATGGACAGGGTCTACCGCAGTACTTC
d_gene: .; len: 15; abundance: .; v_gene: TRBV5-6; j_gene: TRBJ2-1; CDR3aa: CASSGGQWTYNEQFF; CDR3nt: TGTGCCAGCAGCGGAGGACAGTGGACCTACAATGAGCAGTTCTTC
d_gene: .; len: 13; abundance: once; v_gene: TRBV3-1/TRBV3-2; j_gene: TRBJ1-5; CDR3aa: CASSQDLNQPQHF; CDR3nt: TGTGCCAGCAGCCAAGATTTAAATCAGCCCCAGCATTTT
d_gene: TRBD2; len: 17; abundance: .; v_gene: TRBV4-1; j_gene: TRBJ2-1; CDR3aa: CASSQAWGTSGYNEQFF; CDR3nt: TGCGCCAGCAGCCAAGCTTGGGGGACTAGCGGCTACAATGAGCAGTTCTTC
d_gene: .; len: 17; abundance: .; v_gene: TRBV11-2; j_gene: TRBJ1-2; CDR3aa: CASSFVQPGVGGYGYTF; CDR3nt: TGTGCCAGCAGCTTCGTCCAGCCAGGGGTGGGCGGCTATGGCTACACCTTC
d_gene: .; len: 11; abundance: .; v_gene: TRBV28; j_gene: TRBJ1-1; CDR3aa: CASGLNTEAFF; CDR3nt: TGTGCCAGCGGCTTGAACACTGAAGCTTTCTTT
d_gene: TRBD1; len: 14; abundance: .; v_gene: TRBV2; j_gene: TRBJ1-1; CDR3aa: CASRGQGTNTEAFF; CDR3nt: TGTGCCAGCAGGGGACAGGGAACGAACACTGAAGCTTTCTTT
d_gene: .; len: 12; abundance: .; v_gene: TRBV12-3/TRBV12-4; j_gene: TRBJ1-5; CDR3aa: CASSPLGQPQHF; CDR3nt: TGTGCCAGCAGCCCCCTGGGCCAGCCCCAGCATTTT
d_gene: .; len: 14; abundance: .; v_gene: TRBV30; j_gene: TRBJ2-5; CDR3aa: CAWSWGGAAKTQYF; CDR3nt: TGTGCCTGGAGTTGGGGGGGCGCGGCGAAGACCCAGTACTTC
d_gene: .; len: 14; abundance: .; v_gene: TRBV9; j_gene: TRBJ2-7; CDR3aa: CASSVGGGPYEQYF; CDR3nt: TGTGCCAGCAGCGTAGGGGGAGGACCTTACGAGCAGTACTTC
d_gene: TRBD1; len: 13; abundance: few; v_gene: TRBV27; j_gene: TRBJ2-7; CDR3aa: CASTGQGRDEQYF; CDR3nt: TGTGCCAGCACTGGACAGGGGCGAGATGAGCAGTACTTC
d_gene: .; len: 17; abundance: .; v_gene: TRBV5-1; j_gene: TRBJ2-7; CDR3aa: CASSTERSDSPRYEQYF; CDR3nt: TGCGCCAGCAGCACAGAAAGATCGGACAGTCCCCGCTACGAGCAGTACTTC
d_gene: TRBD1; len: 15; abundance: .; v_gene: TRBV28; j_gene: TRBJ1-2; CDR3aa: CASSRDRGKNYGYTF; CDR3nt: TGTGCCAGCAGCCGCGACAGGGGGAAGAACTATGGCTACACCTTC